This entry features one T cell receptor (beta chain) sequence. Profiling relied on immunoSEQ multiplex PCR, and the TCRdb table lists in-frame clones only, not all of them. The table shows about 390,000 clones, with about 83% occurring only once. Trimming removed 4 bases from V and 6 bases from J, with 9 bases in between. The CDR3 covers 13 residues. CDR1 and CDR2 (germline): KGHSH, LQKENI. The data were obtained in a study of blood T cell repertoires in COVID-19. Study-wide context: Nucleic acid was either cDNA or gDNA, and it came from T cells, B-cell-depleted T cells, or PBMCs.

Each participant's cohort was designated according to participant-reported clinical history. Two negative PCRs, clearance, or symptom resolution had been documented for recovered Cohort 3 donors. Specimen: PBMCs or T cells enriched from blood (not recorded which). The rearrangement uses TRBV18 and TRBJ1-4; D call uncertain. This TCR was sampled from a woman aged 45-59 years who had recovered from COVID-19. The chain's CDR3 is CASSLSPDEKLFF. The CDR3 coding sequence is TGTGCCAGCTCACTGTCCCCGGATGAAAAACTGTTTTTT.